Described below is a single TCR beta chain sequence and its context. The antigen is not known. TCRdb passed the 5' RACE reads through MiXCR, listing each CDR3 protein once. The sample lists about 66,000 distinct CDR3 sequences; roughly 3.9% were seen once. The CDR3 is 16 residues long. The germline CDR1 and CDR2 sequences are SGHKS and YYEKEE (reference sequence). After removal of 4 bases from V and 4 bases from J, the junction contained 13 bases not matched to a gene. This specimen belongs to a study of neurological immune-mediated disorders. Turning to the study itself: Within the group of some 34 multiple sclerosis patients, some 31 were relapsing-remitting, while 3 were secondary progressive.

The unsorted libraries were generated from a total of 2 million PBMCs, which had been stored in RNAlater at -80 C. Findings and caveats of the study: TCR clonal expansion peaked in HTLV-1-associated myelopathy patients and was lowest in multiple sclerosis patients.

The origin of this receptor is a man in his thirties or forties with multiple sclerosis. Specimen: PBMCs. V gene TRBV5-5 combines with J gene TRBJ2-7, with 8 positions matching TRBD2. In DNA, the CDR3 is TGTGCCAGCAGCCCCTACTGGGGCGGGGGGTTGTACGAGCAGTACTTC. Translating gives CASSPYWGGGLYEQYF.